What follows are 7 T cell receptor beta chains derived from one specimen sequenced in a study of technical replicates of blood from a handful of donors. Profiling relied on immunoSEQ multiplex PCR, and the TCRdb table lists in-frame clones only, not all of them. The data contain 65,000 to 85,000 clones, roughly 97% of them singletons. Specimen: T cells isolated from PBMCs. The origin of the receptors is a human donor in good health.

V gene TRBV9 combines with J gene TRBJ1-4, with 9 bases fitting TRBD1. Trimming cost V 2 bases and J 8 bases; bases outside gene matches: 7. The CDR3 consists of 15 residues. Germline values: CDR1 SGDLS, CDR2 YYNGEE. CDR3 sequence: CASSVSPGTGEKLFF. DNA of the CDR3: TGTGCCAGCAGCGTTAGTCCCGGGACAGGGGAAAAACTGTTTTTT.

The rearrangement links TRBV5-1 to TRBJ2-5; possibly TRBD2 for D (5 bases). CDR3 length: 15 amino acids. Germline loops: CDR1 SGHRS, CDR2 YFSETQ. With 1 base removed from V and 5 bases from J, the gap between germline ends came to 15 bases. CDR3 amino acids: CASSLNFGKQETQYF. DNA for the CDR3: TGCGCCAGCAGCTTGAATTTCGGGAAGCAGGAGACCCAGTACTTC.

The V gene is TRBV30, the J gene TRBJ2-1; 11 nucleotides match TRBD1. This CDR3 region has 14 residues. V dropped 3 bases and J dropped 7; count of bases not matched to a gene: 5. Germline CDR1 GTSNPN, CDR2 SVGIG (reference sequence). The CDR3 loop reads CAWSQDRGLNEQFF. DNA for the CDR3: TGTGCCTGGAGCCAGGACAGGGGGCTAAATGAGCAGTTCTTC. Using reference TRBV30 and TRBJ2-1 for the parts outside the CDR3, the full variable domain is SQTIHQWPATLVQPVGSPLSLECTVEGTSNPNLYWYRQAAGRGLQLLFYSVGIGQISSEVPQNLSASRPQDRQFILSSKKLLLSDSGFYLCAWSQDRGLNEQFFGPGTRLTVL.

The chain couples TRBV30 to TRBJ2-3, with a weak D call TRBD2 (5 bases). Germline loops: CDR1 GTSNPN, CDR2 SVGIG (reference sequence). Trimming removed 3 bases at V and 2 bases at J, with 12 bases between. The CDR3 length is 14 residues. CDR3 sequence reads: CAWRQAAPTDTQYF. Here the CDR3 DNA reads TGTGCCTGGAGACAAGCGGCCCCCACAGATACGCAGTATTTT.

V and J are TRBV27 and TRBJ2-1, with D possibly matching TRBD1 (6 bases). Germline V gene data show CDR1 as MNHEY and CDR2 as SMNVEV (reference sequence). The CDR3 length is 11 residues. V lost 6 bases and J 8 bases, leaving 8 bases between the germline ends. CDR3 sequence: CASRTGHEQFF. The CDR3 bases are TGTGCCAGCAGAACAGGGCATGAGCAGTTCTTC.

This chain joins TRBV27 and TRBJ1-2; a possible D gene is TRBD1 (5 bases). Germline CDR1 MNHEY, CDR2 SMNVEV (reference sequence). V was trimmed by 0 bases and J by 8 bases, leaving 10 bases between them. The CDR3 runs 13 residues. CDR3 sequence: CASSLSQGYGYTF. In DNA, the CDR3 is TGTGCCAGCAGTTTATCCCAGGGATACGGCTACACCTTC.

The gene calls are TRBV29-1 and TRBJ1-1; 7 nucleotides match TRBD1. The germline V gene encodes CDR1 SQVTM and CDR2 ANQGSEA. There are 12 residues in the CDR3. V was clipped by 3 bases and J by 7 bases; unmatched bases: 5. CDR3 nucleotides: TGCAGCGTTGACGAAGGGGGCATTGAAGCTTTCTTT. This sequence encodes CSVDEGGIEAFF.